This T cell receptor (beta chain) was obtained from a study of CD8+CD57+ T cells in acquired aplastic anemia. Study-wide background: The DNA of sorted CD4+ and CD8+ cells averaged 3.2 ug. Researchers reported that healthy donors averaged about 10 million reads for CD4+ cells. Study-wide results and caveats: Found in both controls and patients were twenty-nine CD8+ CDR3 sequences.

Germline V lookup: CDR1 SEHNR, CDR2 FQNEAQ (reference sequence). With 5 bases removed from V and 3 bases from J, the gap between germline ends came to 10 bases. This CDR3 comprises 14 residues. This clonotype was seen at least ten times. The antigen remains undetermined. Both TCR beta VDJ combination and CDR3 sequence profiling were carried out. Genomic DNA was the template for this profiling. TCRdb re-derived calls from the reads in MiXCR, one entry per CDR3 protein. Altogether some 200,000 distinct CDR3 sequences are present, around 32% being singletons, with the ten largest covering around 1.1%. This chain uses TRBV7-9 with TRBJ2-2, with D tentatively TRBD2 (5 bases). Sequencing was carried out using sorted CD4+, CD8+, or CD8+CD57+ T cells (not recorded which) from PBMCs. The source is a human donor in good health, serving as a control. The CDR3: CASSQSGYTGELFF. The DNA of the CDR3 is TGTGCCAGCAGCCAGTCGGGGTACACCGGGGAGCTGTTTTTT.